The 9 T cell receptor beta chains presented below share a single source sample, sequenced in a study of shared clonotypes between healthy human individuals. The table came from immunoSEQ multiplex PCR; TCRdb's copy has only in-frame clones and leaves some out. This sample carries over 1.4 million clones, around 97% of them seen once, and the ten largest clones take roughly 1.1%. The sequenced sample consisted of naive CD4+ T cells sorted from blood. Subset here: CD45RA+ positively selected. Receptors were obtained from a man aged 30 to 39 in good health.

V usage is TRBV6-6 and J usage is TRBJ1-5; 9 bases line up with TRBD1. Germline loops: CDR1 MNHNY, CDR2 SVGAGI (reference sequence). The V and J ends lost 7 bases and 6 bases, in that order; junction bases with no gene match: 4. CDR3 length: 13 residues. CDR3 protein: CASKGQGGQPQHF. The CDR3, as DNA: TGTGCCAGCAAGGGACAGGGAGGTCAGCCCCAGCATTTT.

The sample holds a few counts of this clone. The gene calls are TRBV27 and TRBJ1-2; possible D gene TRBD1, 5 bases. Trimming cost V 3 bases and J 8 bases, with 16 bases left between them. The germline V gene has CDR1 MNHEY and CDR2 SMNVEV (reference sequence). The CDR3 is made up of 14 amino acids. The CDR3 spells CASSFFRGAEGYTF. CDR3 DNA: TGTGCCAGCAGTTTCTTTCGTGGGGCCGAGGGCTACACCTTC.

The V gene is TRBV5-1, the J gene TRBJ2-3; D gene unclear. V shed 0 bases and J shed 0 bases, with 14 bases lying between them. The germline gives CDR1 SGHRS, CDR2 YFSETQ. The CDR3 length is 17 residues. The CDR3 sequence: CASSLALLVTSTDTQYF. In nucleotides, the CDR3 is TGCGCCAGCAGCTTGGCGCTACTGGTGACTAGCACAGATACGCAGTATTTT.

The chain links TRBV5-1 to TRBJ2-2; D unclear. Trimming took off 2 bases at V and 0 bases at J, with 5 bases between the two ends. There are 14 residues in the CDR3. Germline V gene data show CDR1 as SGHRS and CDR2 as YFSETQ. The CDR3 coding sequence is TGCGCCAGCAGCTTTAAGGCGAACACCGGGGAGCTGTTTTTT. It yields the protein CASSFKANTGELFF.

This chain joins TRBV7-9 and TRBJ1-1; D not resolved. The CDR3 loop spans 14 amino acids. The V gene lost 4 bases and the J gene lost 0 bases, with 9 bases spanning the gap. CDR1 SEHNR and CDR2 FQNEAQ come from the germline V gene (reference sequence). CDR3 amino acids: CASSSNMLNTEAFF. CDR3 nucleotides: TGTGCCAGCAGCTCCAATATGTTGAACACTGAAGCTTTCTTT.

The gene calls are TRBV5-1 and TRBJ1-4, with D maybe TRBD1 (6 bases). The V end lost 0 bases, the J end lost 8 bases, and 14 bases lay between the germline ends. Germline CDR1 and CDR2: SGHRS and YFSETQ. The CDR3 runs 15 residues. The chain's CDR3 is CASSLEGGRAEKLFF. As DNA, the CDR3 is TGCGCCAGCAGCTTGGAAGGGGGGCGCGCGGAAAAACTGTTTTTT.

The chain links TRBV5-5 to TRBJ1-1; possible D gene TRBD1, 5 bases. CDR3 length: 15 amino acids. Germline CDR1 is SGHKS and CDR2 is YYEKEE (reference sequence). Trimming shortened V by 0 bases and J by 5 bases, and 14 bases separated the two germline ends. CDR3 nucleotides: TGTGCCAGCAGCTTGGCGCCCGGGGGAAGGACTGAAGCTTTCTTT. This gives the protein CASSLAPGGRTEAFF.

The V gene is TRBV7-9, the J gene TRBJ1-3; D unresolved. Germline assignment: CDR1 SEHNR and CDR2 FQNEAQ (reference sequence). V was shortened by 7 bases and J by 0 bases, with 16 bases between the two germline ends. This CDR3 is built from 16 residues. The CDR3 sequence is CASIQPSSRSGNTIYF. DNA for the CDR3: TGTGCCAGCATCCAACCGAGTTCCCGCTCTGGAAACACCATATATTTT.

The genes are TRBV5-1 and TRBJ1-1; D is perhaps TRBD1 (5 bases). The germline V gene encodes CDR1 SGHRS and CDR2 YFSETQ. This CDR3 spans 14 amino acids. V lost 7 bases and J 1 base, leaving 14 bases between the germline ends. The CDR3: CASFPDIPNTEAFF. The CDR3 bases are TGCGCCAGCTTTCCGGACATTCCGAACACTGAAGCTTTCTTT.